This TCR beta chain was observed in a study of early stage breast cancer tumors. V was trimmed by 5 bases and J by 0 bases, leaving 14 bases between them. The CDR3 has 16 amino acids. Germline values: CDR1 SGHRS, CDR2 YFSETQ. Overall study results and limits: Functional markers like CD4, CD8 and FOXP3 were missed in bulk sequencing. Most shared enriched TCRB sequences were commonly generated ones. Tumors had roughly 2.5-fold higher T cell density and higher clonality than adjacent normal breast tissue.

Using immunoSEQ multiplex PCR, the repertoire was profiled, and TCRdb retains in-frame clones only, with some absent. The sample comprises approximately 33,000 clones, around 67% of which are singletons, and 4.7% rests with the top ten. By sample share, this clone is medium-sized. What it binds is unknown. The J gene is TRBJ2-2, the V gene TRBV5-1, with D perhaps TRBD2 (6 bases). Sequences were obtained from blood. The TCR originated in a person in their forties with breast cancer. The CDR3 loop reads CASSGGRDPNTGELFF. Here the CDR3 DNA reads TGCGCCAGCAGTGGTGGGCGGGATCCGAACACCGGGGAGCTGTTTTTT.